Below are 12 T cell receptor delta chains sequenced from a single sample in a study of γδ T cells in repeated Plasmodium falciparum infection. With CATT, TCRdb re-called clones from the multiplex PCR reads. The sample includes tens of thousands of delta-chain clones, approximately 1% of them seen just once. Gammadelta T cells were flow-sorted from PBMC into Vgamma9/Vdelta2+ and Vdelta2-negative populations for bulk analysis. What was sequenced was gamma-delta T cells from blood. Receptor source: a pool of human donors (malaria-infected and uninfected, not separated).

For this clone: This DNA translates differently at residue 18 from the TCRdb protein, which is that of a much larger clone; a read error is likely, and the protein shown is the DNA's own translation. The chain employs TRDV1 and TRDJ1, with 10 bases that match TRDD3. The J gene was missing in TCRdb and was found by matching the end of the DNA to germline. CDR1 is TSWWSYY, CDR2 QGS, per germline. CDR3 length: 26 amino acids. V shed 0 bases, J shed 0 bases, and the junction held 31 bases outside the gene matches. The CDR3 DNA is TGTGCTCTTGGGGAACTATCCCTACGCCGTACTGGGGGATTTGGGGTCTTATCGGGTTACACCGATAAACTCATCTTT. It specifies CALGELSLRRTGGFGVLSGYTDKLIF.

This clone was seen repeatedly, ten times or more. This sample includes further DNA sequences coding for the same CDR3. V usage is TRDV1 and J usage is TRDJ1; 12 positions agree with TRDD3. Germline V gene sequence: CDR1 TSWWSYY, CDR2 QGS. CDR3 length: 28 residues. V gave up 2 bases and J gave up 1 base; unmatched junction bases: 38. The CDR3 DNA reads TGTGCTCTTGGGGAATCCACTTTCCTACCGGCCGTGGTGTACTGTGTACTGGGGGATACTCGATCCACCGATAAACTCATCTTT. Amino acids: CALGESTFLPAVVYCVLGDTRSTDKLIF.

There are many counts of this clone. A read error likely explains why the TCRdb protein, taken from a much larger clone, differs from this DNA's translation at residue 7; the protein shown is translated from the DNA. The chain is built from TRDV1 and TRDJ1, with TRDD3 identical over 11 bases. Since TCRdb gives no J gene, matching the DNA to germline was used here to assign it. The CDR3 length is 21 residues. Per germline, CDR1 TSWWSYY and CDR2 QGS. J was trimmed by 7 bases and V by 4 bases; bases with no gene match: 26. Written as DNA, the CDR3 is TGTGCTCTTGGGGTTCCTCCCTACGGGATATGGGGGATACGCCCAGGGGTTAAACTCATCTTT. Protein: CALGVPPYGIWGIRPGVKLIF.

As regards this clone: The TCRdb protein, from a much larger clone, departs from this DNA's translation at residue 8, likely by read error; the protein shown derives from the DNA. The gene calls are TRDV2 and TRDJ1, with 9 bases matching TRDD3. Assignment of the J gene here rests on matching the DNA to germline, because TCRdb gives none. Germline loops: CDR1 GEAIGNYY, CDR2 EKD. The CDR3 contains 19 residues. Losses at the gene ends were 0 bases for V and 2 bases for J; bases not matched to a gene: 15. CDR3 in DNA: TGTGCCTGTGACACCAAGGGAGGGGGGATACAGGGTCGGACCGATAAACTCATCTTT. Residues: CACDTKGGGIQGRTDKLIF.

As regards this clone: A far larger clone lies a single base away; this is likely a read error. This CDR3 is also generated by other DNA sequences in the sample. The chain recombines TRDV1 with TRDJ1; 9 bases align to TRDD2. The CDR3 is 20 amino acids. Per the germline V gene, CDR1 is TSWWSYY and CDR2 is QGS. For the CDR3, the DNA is TGTGCTCTCGGGGATCCTTGCGCCTTCCTACGTAGCGCGTACACCGATAAACTCATCTTT. It encodes CALGDPCAFLRSAYTDKLIF.

This clone was observed a few times. A read error likely explains this, since a far larger clone differs by one base. The sample carries other DNA sequences with the same CDR3. The chain combines TRDV1 with TRDJ2, with D perhaps matching TRDD2 or TRDD3 (5 bases each). TCRdb gives no J gene; it was assigned here by matching the DNA to germline. Germline loops: CDR1 TSWWSYY, CDR2 QGS. The CDR3 spans 23 residues. DNA for the CDR3: TGTGCTCTCGGGGAACTGTTGCCTCTCCTATACTACTTGGGGCCCTCTTTGACAGCACAACTCTTCTTT. Protein product: CALGELLPLLYYLGPSLTAQLFF.

This clone was seen a few times. A read error likely explains why the TCRdb protein, taken from a much larger clone, differs from this DNA's translation at residue 18; the protein shown is translated from the DNA. With the J gene uncalled, the V gene is TRDV2. Germline-derived CDR1 and CDR2 are GEAIGNYY and EKD. The CDR3 consists of 19 residues. The CDR3: CACDTIDRKQYSVTDKLTF. The CDR3 DNA follows: TGTGCCTGTGACACGATAGACCGTAAACAGTATTCAGTGACCGATAAACTCACCTTT.

This clone showed up just a few times. TCRdb shows a much larger clone's protein in place of this DNA's translation, and the two differ at residue 5, likely through a read error; the protein shown is translated from the DNA. The V and J genes are TRDV2 and TRDJ1, with 12 positions matching TRDD3. No J gene is reported in TCRdb; it was inferred here by comparing the DNA with germline. Germline loops: CDR1 GEAIGNYY, CDR2 EKD. J gave up 5 bases and V 3 bases, and 15 bases lay outside the gene matches. The CDR3 has 18 amino acids. The CDR3 DNA follows: TGTGCCTGTGACTCGATGGGTCTGGGGGATACGCGGGCAGATAAACTCATCTTT. Its protein is CACDSMGLGDTRADKLIF.

Regarding this clone: A read error is the likely source, as a far larger clone sits one nucleotide away. This sample includes further DNA sequences coding for the same CDR3. The V gene corresponds to TRDV1; no J gene was called. Per the germline V gene, CDR1 is TSWWSYY and CDR2 is QGS. This CDR3 spans 18 amino acids. The CDR3 DNA sequence: TGTGCTCTTGGGGAACTTTTCCCCATTCCGGGCGAATCTGGTAAACTCATCTTC. Amino acids: CALGELFPIPGESGKLIF.

This clone was found a few times. The protein held in TCRdb is that of a much larger clone and does not match this DNA's translation at residue 20, likely because of a read error; the protein shown is translated from the DNA. This sequence joins TRDV2 and TRDJ1; 9 positions match TRDD3. The J gene comes from matching the DNA to germline here; TCRdb lacks it. CDR3 size: 26 residues. V lost 3 bases, J lost 0 bases, and 37 bases stayed unmatched. The V gene's germline CDR1 is GEAIGNYY and CDR2 EKD. Written as DNA, the CDR3 is TGTGCCTGTGACTACAGGCCTTCTCCATTCCTGGGGGATCGGGGGGTGCCGAAGTTGCACACCGATAAACTCATCTTT. Amino acid sequence: CACDYRPSPFLGDRGVPKLHTDKLIF.

Points on this clone: A far larger clone is off by one base, so a read error is likely. Other DNA variants within this sample encode the same CDR3. V usage is TRDV2 and J usage is TRDJ1; the match to TRDD3 covers 9 bases. TCRdb gives no J gene; it was assigned here by matching the DNA to germline. Germline-derived CDR1 and CDR2 are GEAIGNYY and EKD. The CDR3 sequence is 17 residues long. The CDR3 loop reads CACDTIRRGYEGDKLIF. In nucleotides, the CDR3 is TGTGCTTGTGACACTATACGGCGGGGATACGAAGGCGATAAACTCATCTTT.

This clone was detected only a few times. The mismatch at residue 3 between this DNA's translation and the TCRdb protein of a much larger clone likely reflects a read error; the protein shown is translated from the DNA. The chain is built from TRDV2 and TRDJ1; 7 bases are a match to TRDD3. TCRdb records no J gene; here it was assigned by comparing the DNA to germline. Per germline, CDR1 GEAIGNYY and CDR2 EKD. The CDR3 has 18 amino acids. CDR3 region: CASEPLSTGVGYTDKLIF. Written as DNA, the CDR3 is TGTGCCAGTGAGCCCCTCTCTACTGGGGTCGGGTACACCGATAAACTCATCTTT.